The 17 T cell receptor beta chains below come from one sample, sequenced in a study of vaccination and CD4 T cells after COVID-19. Stated treatment: roughly 10-day PBMC culture with coronavirus spike peptide pools or control peptides (ViraFEST assay). Ahead of the COVID-19 pandemic (2011-2018), the CD4+ T cells of the unexposed donor were collected. With the Oncomine TCR Beta short-read assay, DNA from cultured CD4+ T cells was sequenced. TCRdb used MiXCR to reprocess the PCR reads, holding one entry per CDR3 protein. Of 5,500 to 7,500 distinct CDR3 sequences in the sample, 45% to 55% were seen once. These receptors' targets are unknown. Sequencing used CD4+ T cells from blood, cultured in vitro. The receptor set was obtained from a human donor in good health.

The chain carries TRBV4-1 and TRBJ1-2; tentatively, D is TRBD1 (6 bases). This CDR3 has 14 amino acids. V lost 0 bases and J 7 bases, leaving 12 bases between the germline ends. Germline CDR1 MGHRA, CDR2 YSYEKL. The CDR3 protein is CASSQEAQGSGYTF. The CDR3 region has the DNA TGCGCCAGCAGCCAAGAGGCACAGGGCTCTGGCTACACCTTC.

The rearrangement links TRBV6-2 or TRBV6-3 to TRBJ1-5; 8 bases are a match to TRBD1. CDR3 size: 15 residues. J was trimmed by 7 bases and V by 2 bases; bases with no gene match: 7. Germline-derived CDR1 and CDR2 are MNHEY and SVGEGT. The CDR3 coding sequence is TGTGCCAGCAGTTACGGGCAGGGGGCTAGGCAGCCCCAGCATTTT. Translated, it gives CASSYGQGARQPQHF.

This clonotype was counted once. The chain carries TRBV4-2 and TRBJ2-2; TRBD2 aligns across 7 bases. V dropped 0 bases and J dropped 1; count of bases not matched to a gene: 2. Germline V gives CDR1 LGHNA, CDR2 YNFKEQ. This CDR3 spans 16 amino acids. The CDR3 sequence: CASSQESGGNTGELFF. CDR3 DNA: TGTGCCAGCAGCCAAGAGTCGGGAGGGAACACCGGGGAGCTGTTTTTT.

The chain couples TRBV19 to TRBJ2-7; 7 bases agree with TRBD2. This CDR3 comprises 14 residues. The germline V gene encodes CDR1 LNHDA and CDR2 SQIVND (reference sequence). V lost 4 bases, J lost 2 bases, and 5 bases stayed unmatched. Here the CDR3 reads CASSKGTNPYEQYF. DNA for the CDR3: TGTGCCAGTAGTAAGGGGACTAACCCCTACGAGCAGTACTTC. Variable domain in full (rest from reference TRBV19 and TRBJ2-7): DGGITQSPKYLFRKEGQNVTLSCEQNLNHDAMYWYRQDPGQGLRLIYYSQIVNDFQKGDIAEGYSVSREKKESFPLTVTSAQKNPTAFYLCASSKGTNPYEQYFGPGTRLTVT.

This clonotype occurred a few times. This chain uses TRBV7-8 with TRBJ2-3; D perhaps matches TRBD2 (5 bases). The CDR3 covers 15 residues. V was cut by 5 bases and J by 0 bases, with 12 bases left in between. The V gene's germline CDR1 is SGHVS and CDR2 FQNEAQ. In DNA form, the CDR3 reads TGTGCCAGCAGCCTGTACAGCGGTAGCACAGATACGCAGTATTTT. Translated: CASSLYSGSTDTQYF.

The V call is TRBV19, the J call TRBJ2-6; D perhaps matches TRBD2 (6 bases). Germline-derived CDR1 and CDR2 are LNHDA and SQIVND (reference sequence). V was pared by 1 base and J by 0 bases, with 16 bases between. This CDR3 comprises 19 residues. DNA for the CDR3: TGTGCCAGTAGTATAGGCCGGGTAGGGGACTTCTCTGGGGCCAACGTCCTGACTTTC. Encoded protein: CASSIGRVGDFSGANVLTF.

The table lists this clonotype with a few counts. V is TRBV11-3 and J is TRBJ1-4; 10 bases line up with TRBD1. Germline trimming cut 5 bases from V and 8 bases from J; bases unmatched to any gene: 14. Germline V CDR1 and CDR2: SGHNT, YENEEA. The CDR3 runs to 17 residues. The CDR3 loop is CASSPRRRQGAGEKLFF. CDR3 in DNA: TGTGCCAGCAGCCCTAGAAGACGACAGGGGGCAGGGGAAAAACTGTTTTTT.

The chain is built from TRBV10-2 and TRBJ1-1; D is unclear. V was cut by 3 bases and J by 7 bases, with 12 bases left in between. CDR1 is WSHSY and CDR2 is SAAADI in the germline V gene. This CDR3 has 13 residues. CDR3 DNA sequence: TGCGCCAGCAGTGATCCGCTCCGCGATGAAGCTTTCTTT. It is translated as CASSDPLRDEAFF.

This clonotype showed up just a few times. The V gene is TRBV19, the J gene TRBJ1-5, with D maybe TRBD1 (5 bases). The germline V gene has CDR1 LNHDA and CDR2 SQIVND (reference sequence). This CDR3 spans 15 amino acids. Trimming left V 4 bases short and J 3 bases short, with 13 bases between. CDR3 sequence (DNA): TGTGCCAGTAGTAGAGGTGGGGGTTCCAATCAGCCCCAGCATTTT. This sequence encodes CASSRGGGSNQPQHF.

This clonotype was seen once. This sequence joins TRBV7-8 and TRBJ1-6; D perhaps matches TRBD1 (5 bases). This CDR3 is built from 15 residues. V shed 0 bases and J shed 7 bases, with 10 bases lying between them. In germline, CDR1 is SGHVS, CDR2 FQNEAQ. In DNA form, the CDR3 reads TGTGCCAGCAGCTTAGCGCGGGGGGGGAATTCACCCCTCCACTTT. Translated: CASSLARGGNSPLHF.

The rearrangement uses TRBV12-3 or TRBV12-4 and TRBJ1-3; D perhaps matches TRBD1 (5 bases). V dropped 8 bases and J dropped 1 base, with 9 bases sitting between them. The CDR3 has 13 residues. Here the CDR3 reads CASDSGSGNTIYF. The CDR3 coding sequence is TGTGCCAGCGACTCAGGGTCTGGAAACACCATATATTTT.

This chain joins TRBV2 and TRBJ2-7, with D possibly matching TRBD2 (6 bases). Trimming pared 7 bases from V and 2 bases from J, leaving 15 bases between. This CDR3 is 14 amino acids long. The germline CDR1 and CDR2 sequences are SNHLY and FYNNEI. This CDR3 is CASIEGRPTYEQYF. The CDR3 DNA sequence: TGTGCCAGCATCGAGGGGAGGCCGACCTACGAGCAGTACTTC. The whole variable domain, remainder taken from reference TRBV2 and TRBJ2-7, is EPEVTQTPSHQVTQMGQEVILRCVPISNHLYFYWYRQILGQKVEFLVSFYNNEISEKSEIFDDQFSVERPDGSNFTLKIRSTKLEDSAMYFCASIEGRPTYEQYFGPGTRLTVT.

The CDR3 DNA is TGTGCCAGCAGTGGACAGGGATCTAACTATGGCTACACCTTC. It codes for CASSGQGSNYGYTF. The chain joins TRBV12-3 or TRBV12-4 to TRBJ1-2; 8 bases map to TRBD1. With V trimmed by 5 bases and J by 0 bases, 2 bases remained unmatched. The CDR3 sequence is 14 residues long.

This clonotype was seen a few times. This chain connects TRBV24-1 to TRBJ2-7, with 8 bases identical to TRBD1. With V trimmed by 3 bases and J by 1 base, 7 bases remained unmatched. The CDR3 is made up of 16 amino acids. Germline CDR1 is KGHDR and CDR2 is SFDVKD. CDR3 sequence (DNA): TGTGCCACCAGTGATGGGGACAGGTTCCGGTCCTACGAGCAGTACTTC. As protein: CATSDGDRFRSYEQYF.

Only a few counts were recorded for this clonotype. The chain recombines TRBV7-2 with TRBJ1-2; D gene ambiguous. The V and J ends lost 1 base and 0 bases respectively, with 9 bases between them. CDR3 length: 15 amino acids. Germline CDR1 is SGHTA and CDR2 is FQGNSA. The chain's CDR3 is CASSLVAESNYGYTF. The CDR3 nucleotides read TGTGCCAGCAGCTTAGTAGCAGAATCTAACTATGGCTACACCTTC.

The V call is TRBV19, the J call TRBJ1-1; TRBD1 agrees at 7 bases. CDR3 length equals 13 residues. Germline trimming cut 11 bases from V and 4 bases from J; bases unmatched to any gene: 10. The germline gives CDR1 LNHDA, CDR2 SQIVND (reference sequence). The CDR3 here is CALRPGGSTEAFF. The CDR3 nucleotides are TGTGCCCTCCGACCAGGGGGAAGCACTGAAGCTTTCTTT.

The chain is built from TRBV20-1 and TRBJ2-6; 9 bases are shared with TRBD1. This CDR3 is 18 amino acids long. Germline trimming cut 0 bases from V and 1 base from J; bases unmatched to any gene: 7. CDR1 DFQATT and CDR2 SNEGSKA come from the germline V gene (reference sequence). As DNA, the CDR3 is TGCAGTGCTAGAGAGGTGGACAGGGGAATGTCTGGGGCCAACGTCCTGACTTTC. This codes for CSAREVDRGMSGANVLTF.